This is a list of T cell receptor beta chains from one sample in a study of blood T cell repertoires in COVID-19. Measured with immunoSEQ multiplex PCR; TCRdb has only the in-frame clones, and not every one. The repertoire holds 150,000 to 200,000 clones, with approximately 90% as singletons. The sample was peripheral blood. The receptors originated from a human donor in a cohort sampled during active COVID-19. Each CDR3 is given with its conserved first and last residue. D genes are given only for firm matches. Clone size is stated in some rows and not others, as once, few, many or a class when expanded.

>NA|TRBJ2-5|TRBV2|TRBD1
CASRRGPETQYF
TGTGCCAGCAGGAGGGGGCCGGAGACCCAGTACTTC
>NA|TRBJ1-6|TRBV19|NA
CASSTTRDSPLHF
TGTGCCAGTAGTACCACCAGGGATTCACCCCTCCACTTT
>NA|TRBJ2-7|TRBV6-5|NA
CASSMSSYEQYF
TGTGCCAGCAGTATGAGCTCCTACGAGCAGTACTTC
>NA|TRBJ2-2|TRBV7-2|TRBD2
CASSRRLAGEANTGELFF
TGTGCCAGCAGCAGACGACTAGCGGGGGAAGCGAACACCGGGGAGCTGTTTTTT
>NA|TRBJ2-7|TRBV13|NA
CASSLGGGVYEQYF
TGTGCCAGCAGCTTAGGAGGGGGGGTCTACGAGCAGTACTTC
>NA|TRBJ1-1|TRBV4-2|TRBD1
CASSQALQGFSEAFF
TGTGCCAGCAGCCAAGCATTACAGGGGTTCTCTGAAGCTTTCTTT
>NA|TRBJ2-7|TRBV7-5|NA
CVRSLFSVGVWGTSGYYEQYF
TGTGTCAGAAGCTTATTTTCGGTGGGTGTTTGGGGGACTAGCGGGTACTACGAGCAGTACTTC
>NA|TRBJ2-7|TRBV29-1|TRBD2
CSPGTSAYEQYF
TGCAGCCCCGGGACTAGCGCCTACGAGCAGTACTTC
>NA|TRBJ1-6|TRBV27|NA
CASSLRWGGGSPLHF
TGTGCCAGCAGTTTGAGGTGGGGTGGAGGTTCACCCCTCCACTTT
>NA|TRBJ2-1|TRBV28|NA
CASSSPDGSSSYNEQFF
TGTGCCAGCAGTTCCCCCGATGGGAGTAGCTCCTACAATGAGCAGTTCTTC
>once|TRBJ1-1|TRBV3-1/TRBV3-2|TRBD1
CASSPAGGLSMNTEAFF
TGTGCCAGCAGCCCCGCAGGGGGCCTGAGCATGAACACTGAAGCTTTCTTT
>NA|TRBJ2-7|TRBV7-9|TRBD1
CASSLVVRGQYEQYF
TGTGCCAGCAGCTTAGTTGTCAGGGGGCAATACGAGCAGTACTTC
>NA|TRBJ2-3|TRBV6-5|TRBD1
CASSPGQGRTDTQYF
TGTGCCAGCAGCCCCGGACAGGGGAGGACAGATACGCAGTATTTT
>NA|TRBJ1-6|TRBV6-1|NA
CASSEVGAGSPLHF
TGTGCCAGCAGTGAGGTTGGGGCAGGTTCACCCCTCCACTTT
>few|TRBJ2-1|TRBV29-1|TRBD1
CSVGQGGYEQFF
TGCAGCGTTGGACAGGGTGGTTATGAGCAGTTCTTC
>NA|TRBJ2-5|TRBV15|TRBD2
CATSREGRGAETQYF
TGTGCCACCAGCAGAGAAGGGAGGGGCGCGGAGACCCAGTACTTC
>NA|TRBJ2-2|TRBV18|NA
CASSLEQDGTGELFF
TGTGCCAGCTCACTGGAGCAAGATGGCACCGGGGAGCTGTTTTTT
>NA|TRBJ1-1|TRBV2|NA
CASSGPQGPRSEAFF
TGTGCCAGCAGTGGCCCTCAGGGTCCCCGGTCTGAAGCTTTCTTT
>NA|TRBJ2-7|TRBV6-2/TRBV6-3|TRBD1
CASSPGGSFYEQYF
TGTGCCAGCAGTCCAGGGGGATCCTTCTACGAGCAGTACTTC
>NA|TRBJ1-6|TRBV27|NA
CASSLYGDSYNSPLHF
TGTGCCAGCAGTTTATACGGGGATTCCTATAATTCACCCCTCCACTTT
>NA|TRBJ2-1|TRBV5-4|TRBD2
CASSEDGGLHMEQFF
TGTGCCAGCAGCGAGGACGGGGGGTTACATATGGAGCAGTTCTTC
>NA|TRBJ1-2|TRBV5-5|TRBD1
CASSLGGTAYGYTF
TGTGCCAGCAGCTTGGGGGGGACAGCCTATGGCTACACCTTC
>NA|TRBJ1-1|TRBV28|TRBD1
CASSTGGLNTEAFF
TGTGCCAGCAGTACAGGGGGCTTGAACACTGAAGCTTTCTTT
>once|TRBJ2-4|TRBV28|NA
CASSLIAGYKNIQYF
TGTGCCAGCAGTTTAATCGCAGGGTACAAAAACATTCAGTACTTC
>NA|TRBJ1-2|TRBV5-1|NA
CASTQGLSNYGYTF
TGCGCCAGCACACAGGGATTGTCAAACTATGGCTACACCTTC